These 20 T cell receptor beta chains came from one sample sequenced in a study of tumor and adjacent non-tumor tissue in lung cancer. The library came from three nested PCR rounds adapted from ARM-PCR protocols. TCRdb re-called the multiplex PCR reads through MiXCR, storing one row per CDR3 protein. The sample holds about 68,000 distinct CDR3 sequences, almost 60% seen once. The template was RNA from unsorted bulk tissue. Sequences were obtained from lung tumor tissue. The source is a man aged 50-60 years with non-small cell lung cancer.

Remarks on this clonotype: One junction end does not reproduce the germline sequence, and a read error may be involved. CDR3 protein: CARSPGGYEHYF. As DNA, the CDR3 is TGTGCCAGAAGTCCCGGCGGATACGAGCATTATTTC. This chain connects TRBV6-1 to TRBJ2-7, with unresolved D. Germline assignment: CDR1 MNHNS and CDR2 SASEGT. CDR3 length: 12 amino acids.

As concerns this clonotype: A much larger clone differs from this one at a single base, so this may be a read error. The chain recombines TRBV12-3 or TRBV12-4 with TRBJ2-6; D uncertain. CDR3 length: 13 amino acids. V dropped 10 bases and J dropped 0 bases, with 7 bases sitting between them. The CDR3 nucleotides are TGTGCCACCATAAGCTCTGGGGCCAACGTCCTGACTTTC. As protein: CATISSGANVLTF.

With regard to this clonotype: This may be a read error: a much more frequent sequence differs by one nucleotide. The rearrangement joins TRBV6-1 to TRBJ2-5; TRBD2 matches 12 bases. CDR1 is MNHNS, CDR2 SASEGT, per germline. The CDR3 contains 14 residues. CDR3 protein: CVSSWTSGKETQYF. The CDR3 DNA is TGTGTCAGCAGCTGGACTAGCGGGAAAGAGACCCAGTACTTC.

A word on this clonotype: Since a much larger clone is just one base distant, this may be a read error. The V and J genes are TRBV5-4 and TRBJ2-5, with 7 bases fitting TRBD2. Per the germline V gene, CDR1 is SGHNT and CDR2 is YYREEE (reference sequence). The CDR3 extends over 15 amino acids. The chain's CDR3 is CASSLGGSFRKTRYF. The CDR3 nucleotides are TGTGCCAGCAGCTTAGGCGGGAGCTTTAGGAAGACCCGGTACTTC.

This clonotype occurred a few times. This rearrangement joins TRBV11-3 to TRBJ2-1; unclear D gene. Trimming cost V 9 bases and J 9 bases, with 21 bases left between them. Germline V gene sequence: CDR1 SGHNT, CDR2 YENEEA. The length of the CDR3 is 14 residues. Here the CDR3 reads CARVRPHYNSEQFF. As DNA, the CDR3 is TGTGCCAGGGTTAGACCCCACTACAATAGTGAGCAGTTCTTC.

Regarding this clonotype: The final CDR3 position lacks the conserved phenylalanine or tryptophan, pointing to a likely read error. The limits of the CDR3 on the DNA are not certain, so only TCRdb's listed CDR3 is given. The chain uses TRBV5-1 and TRBJ1-5; the table's D gene call, TRBD1, was not cross checked with the DNA. The CDR3 extends over 15 residues, inclusive of both ends. Germline values: CDR1 SGHRS, CDR2 YFSETQ. The CDR3 protein is CASSWTGEGNQPLHY.

Turning to this clonotype: A read error may account for a junction end that differs from germline. J is TRBJ2-3 and V is TRBV4-1, with D maybe TRBD2 (5 bases). CDR1 is MGHRA, CDR2 YSYEKL, per germline. The CDR3 contains 18 residues. The DNA of the CDR3 is TGCCCCAGCAGCCAAGTTACTAGGTTCGCGGGTGGCGCAGATACGCAGTATTTT. Its translation: CPSSQVTRFAGGADTQYF.

As to this clonotype: One end of the junction is discordant with germline, which a read error may explain. The V and J genes are TRBV2 and TRBJ1-5; D is undetermined. The CDR3 is 15 residues long. Germline CDR1 SNHLY, CDR2 FYNNEI. The CDR3 region is CASSRLTNSNRPQHF. CDR3 coding DNA: TGTGCCAGCAGTCGCCTAACCAATAGCAATCGGCCCCAGCATTTT. Drawing the rest from reference TRBV2 and TRBJ1-5, the complete variable domain is EPEVTQTPSHQVTQMGQEVILRCVPISNHLYFYWYRQILGQKVEFLVSFYNNEISEKSEIFDDQFSVERPDGSNFTLKIRSTKLEDSAMYFCASSRLTNSNRPQHFGDGTRLSIL.

This clonotype was detected only a few times. A much larger clonotype is one base distant, so this may be a read error. The missing conserved phenylalanine or tryptophan at the end of this CDR3 makes a read error likely. The CDR3 loop is CASSLASGGRNEQFI. The CDR3, as DNA: TGTGCCAGCAGCTTAGCTAGCGGGGGTCGCAATGAGCAGTTCATC. The chain carries TRBV7-2 and TRBJ2-1; 9 nucleotides match TRBD2. Germline CDR1 and CDR2: SGHTA and FQGNSA. The CDR3 sequence is 15 residues long. J lost 6 bases, V lost 0 bases, and 3 bases had no gene match.

Points on this clonotype: Because the CDR3 is missing its conserved closing phenylalanine or tryptophan, this is likely a read error. This sequence joins TRBV5-6 and TRBJ2-5; 7 positions match TRBD1. In germline, CDR1 is SGHDT, CDR2 YYEEEE. The CDR3 loop spans 14 amino acids. J was trimmed by 2 bases and V by 1 base; bases with no gene match: 2. CDR3 loop: CASSLTRGQETQYC. CDR3 nucleotide sequence: TGTGCCAGCAGCTTGACCAGGGGGCAAGAGACCCAGTACTGC.

A word on this clonotype: This CDR3 fails to terminate in the conserved phenylalanine or tryptophan, so it likely reflects a read error. The rearrangement links TRBV4-2 to TRBJ2-6, with D possibly being TRBD1 or TRBD2 (5 bases each). There are 16 residues in the CDR3. CDR1 LGHNA and CDR2 YNFKEQ come from the germline V gene. The CDR3 reads CVSSPDEGRGANVLTL. The DNA of the CDR3 is TGTGTCAGCAGCCCAGACGAGGGGCGGGGGGCCAACGTCCTGACTTTA.

The chain carries TRBV10-2 and TRBJ2-5; the match to TRBD2 covers 11 bases. CDR1 is WSHSY and CDR2 is SAAADI in the germline V gene. This CDR3 has 14 amino acids. Trimming took 8 bases from V and 9 from J; bases not matched to a gene: 11. The CDR3 region is CASRTGLAVEAQYF. CDR3 DNA: TGCGCCAGCCGCACGGGACTAGCGGTGGAGGCCCAGTACTTC.

This clonotype was picked up many times. The chain uses TRBV20-1 and TRBJ2-1, with 8 bases that match TRBD2. The germline CDR1 and CDR2 sequences are DFQATT and SNEGSKA (reference sequence). This CDR3 has 15 residues. J lost 9 bases, V lost 0 bases, and 10 bases had no gene match. CDR3 region: CSARDGSTRGGEQFF. In DNA, the CDR3 is TGCAGTGCTAGAGATGGGTCCACCCGGGGGGGTGAGCAGTTCTTC.

The rearrangement links TRBV6-5 to TRBJ2-2, with D possibly TRBD2 on 6 matching bases. The CDR3 covers 16 residues. Trimming removed 11 bases from V and 6 bases from J, with 25 bases in between. Germline CDR1 MNHEY, CDR2 SVGAGI. The CDR3 loop is CASRLVGWGGAGELFF. The CDR3 nucleotides are TGTGCCTCCCGACTAGTGGGATGGGGTGGGGCCGGGGAGCTGTTTTTT.

Only a few counts were recorded for this clonotype. This chain joins TRBV5-6 and TRBJ2-4; 8 positions match TRBD2. V was pared by 4 bases and J by 8 bases, with 8 bases of the junction left unmatched. Germline V gene sequence: CDR1 SGHDT, CDR2 YYEEEE. There are 14 residues in the CDR3. The CDR3 here is CASSRGGAGDIQYF. The CDR3 DNA reads as TGTGCCAGCAGCCGGGGGGGCGCGGGGGACATTCAGTACTTC.

This clonotype has more than one count but fewer than ten. Its ends do not fully match the called genes, so a read error is possible. The chain uses TRBV10-3 and TRBJ2-1; D is perhaps TRBD1 (6 bases). The CDR3 length is 19 residues. Germline V CDR1 and CDR2: ENHRY, SYGVKD. In DNA, the CDR3 is TGTGCCATTAGTGAGTCGGGGCAGGGGAGCCCCTCCAGGTACAATGAGCAGCTCTTC. Protein product: CAISESGQGSPSRYNEQLF.

This clonotype was picked up a small number of times. Its ends do not fully match the called genes, so a read error is possible. Written as DNA, the CDR3 is TGTGCCAGCAGCCAAGACGGGTTGGCTAGCGTTCCGTACGAGCAGTACTTC. This codes for CASSQDGLASVPYEQYF. The chain uses TRBV4-1 and TRBJ2-7, with D possibly matching TRBD2 (6 bases). The CDR3 has 17 amino acids. Germline CDR1 reads MGHRA; CDR2 reads YSYEKL.

In this sample, this clonotype turned up a few times. The J gene is TRBJ2-6, the V gene TRBV28; maybe TRBD2 (6 bases). Germline CDR1 MDHEN, CDR2 SYDVKM. This CDR3 is built from 15 residues. V was pared by 6 bases and J by 5 bases, with 14 bases between. Here the CDR3 reads CASSLSGPWANVLTF. CDR3 nucleotides: TGTGCCAGCAGCCTTAGCGGCCCCTGGGCCAACGTCCTGACTTTC.

This clonotype was observed once. A single base separates this from a much larger clone, so it may be a read error. The V gene is TRBV12-3 or TRBV12-4, the J gene TRBJ2-1; 10 bases map to TRBD1. V shed 6 bases, J shed 6 bases, and the junction held 8 bases outside the gene matches. The CDR3 loop spans 15 amino acids. The CDR3 here is CASRSDRGRCNEQFF. The CDR3 DNA is TGTGCCAGCAGGTCTGACAGGGGGCGGTGCAATGAGCAGTTCTTC.

The V gene is TRBV19, the J gene TRBJ2-7; 7 positions match TRBD1. This CDR3 is built from 14 residues. The trim removed 6 bases at V and 4 bases at J, leaving 9 bases unmatched. Germline V gene lookup returns CDR1 LNHDA and CDR2 SQIVND (reference sequence). The CDR3 reads CASRSPGQTYEQYF. CDR3 sequence (DNA): TGTGCCAGTAGATCACCGGGACAGACTTACGAGCAGTACTTC.